Below, one T cell receptor (beta chain) is given with its context. The sample is drawn from a study of blood T cell repertoires in COVID-19. Libraries were prepared by immunoSEQ multiplex PCR; TCRdb keeps only in-frame clonotypes and omits some of them. The sample lists about 290,000 clones, under 90% occurring once. Germline V gene sequence: CDR1 SGHAT, CDR2 FQNNGV. Trimming removed 5 bases from V and 4 bases from J; junction bases left unmatched: 7. This CDR3 is 15 amino acids long. The source material was peripheral blood. The chain employs TRBV11-2 and TRBJ1-2; the match to TRBD1 covers 10 bases. The receptor was isolated from a woman aged 40 to 55 who had recovered from COVID-19. The CDR3: CASSAGDRGVYGYTF. The CDR3 DNA is TGTGCCAGCAGCGCAGGGGACAGGGGTGTCTATGGCTACACCTTC. The full variable domain, its missing parts supplied by reference TRBV11-2 and TRBJ1-2, is EAGVAQSPRYKIIEKRQSVAFWCNPISGHATLYWYQQILGQGPKLLIQFQNNGVVDDSQLPKDRFSAERLKGVDSTLKIQPAKLEDSAVYLCASSAGDRGVYGYTFGSGTRLTVV.